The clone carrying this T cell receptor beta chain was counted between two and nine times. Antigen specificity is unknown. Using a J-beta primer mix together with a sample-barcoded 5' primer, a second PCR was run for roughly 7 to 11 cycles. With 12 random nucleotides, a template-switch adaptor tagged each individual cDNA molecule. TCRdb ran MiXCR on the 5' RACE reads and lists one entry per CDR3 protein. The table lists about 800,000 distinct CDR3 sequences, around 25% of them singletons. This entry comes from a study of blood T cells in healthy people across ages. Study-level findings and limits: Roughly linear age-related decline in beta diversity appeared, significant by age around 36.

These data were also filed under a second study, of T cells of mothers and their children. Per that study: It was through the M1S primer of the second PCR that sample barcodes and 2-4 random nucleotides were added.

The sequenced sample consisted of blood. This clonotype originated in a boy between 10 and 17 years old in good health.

CDR3 sequence reads: CASSPQRTVTNEKLFF. DNA of the CDR3: TGTGCCAGCAGCCCCCAACGGACAGTTACTAATGAAAAACTGTTTTTT. The chain couples TRBV7-2 to TRBJ1-4; D may be TRBD1 (6 bases). CDR1 and CDR2 from the germline V gene are SGHTA and FQGNSA. V lost 5 bases and J 2 bases, leaving 15 bases between the germline ends. CDR3 length equals 16 residues.